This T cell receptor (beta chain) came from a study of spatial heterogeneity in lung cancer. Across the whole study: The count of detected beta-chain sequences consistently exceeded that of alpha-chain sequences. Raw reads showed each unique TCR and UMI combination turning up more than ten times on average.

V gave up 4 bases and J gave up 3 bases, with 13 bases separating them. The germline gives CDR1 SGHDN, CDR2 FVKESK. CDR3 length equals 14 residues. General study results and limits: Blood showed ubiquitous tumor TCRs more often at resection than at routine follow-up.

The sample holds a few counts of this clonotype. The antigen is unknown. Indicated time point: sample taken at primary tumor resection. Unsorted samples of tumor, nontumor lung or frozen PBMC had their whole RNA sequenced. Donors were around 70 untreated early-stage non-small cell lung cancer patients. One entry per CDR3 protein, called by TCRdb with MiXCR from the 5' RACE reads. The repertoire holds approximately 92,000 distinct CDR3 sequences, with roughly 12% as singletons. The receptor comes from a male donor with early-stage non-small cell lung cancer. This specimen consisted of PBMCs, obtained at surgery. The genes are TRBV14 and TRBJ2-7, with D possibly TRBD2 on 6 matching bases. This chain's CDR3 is CASSPLLGGYEQYF. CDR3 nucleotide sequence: TGTGCCAGCAGCCCCCTGCTGGGGGGCTACGAGCAGTACTTC.